The 3 T cell receptor beta chains below all came from one sample that was sequenced in a study of Ad26.COV2.S vaccination and SARS-CoV-2 variants. Treatment: roughly 19 received Ad26.COV2.S at low or high dose, single or two shots; about five received placebo; per-sample allocation not given. Day 63 after the first vaccine or placebo injection was the time point for sampling. The repertoire was sequenced with immunoSEQ multiplex PCR; TCRdb's copy has only in-frame clones and lacks some. The top ten hold 2% to 2.5% of the sample, which has some 300,000 clones, around four fifths seen once. Sequencing was performed on peripheral blood, taken in a trial of Ad26.COV2.S vaccine versus placebo. The receptors shown here come from a person between 18 and 65 years old who received the Ad26.COV2.S COVID-19 vaccine or a placebo.

This clone was seen more than once but under ten times. The identical CDR3 is also encoded by other nucleotide sequences in the sample. The genes are TRBV7-8 and TRBJ1-1; D is ambiguous. Germline V lookup: CDR1 SGHVS, CDR2 FQNEAQ. The CDR3 runs 13 residues. Trimming removed 1 base from V and 1 base from J, with 4 bases in between. The CDR3 coding sequence is TGTGCCAGCAGCTTAGGCAAGAACACTGAAGCTTTCTTT. It translates to CASSLGKNTEAFF.

A note on this clone: Within the sample, other DNA sequences also encode this same CDR3. The chain has TRBV19 and TRBJ1-2, with a weak D call TRBD1 (5 bases). Germline-derived CDR1 and CDR2 are LNHDA and SQIVND (reference sequence). The CDR3 covers 12 residues. The V and J ends lost 6 bases and 3 bases respectively, with 8 bases between them. Written as DNA, the CDR3 is TGTGCCAGTAGCCCGGGGGACTATGGCTACACCTTC. It yields the protein CASSPGDYGYTF.

The rearrangement links TRBV5-4 to TRBJ2-5; no clear D gene. Per germline, CDR1 SGHNT and CDR2 YYREEE (reference sequence). CDR3 size: 15 residues. The V end lost 1 base, the J end lost 4 bases, and 14 bases lay between the germline ends. CDR3 nucleotides: TGTGCCAGCAGCTTGCGAACAGCCGTAGGAGAGACCCAGTACTTC. Amino acid sequence: CASSLRTAVGETQYF. Together with reference TRBV5-4 and TRBJ2-5, the CDR3 gives the full variable domain: ETGVTQSPTHLIKTRGQQVTLRCSSQSGHNTVSWYQQALGQGPQFIFQYYREEENGRGNFPPRFSGLQFPNYSSELNVNALELDDSALYLCASSLRTAVGETQYFGPGTRLLVL.